This T cell receptor (beta chain) comes out of a study of shared clonotypes between healthy human individuals (dated by TCRdb to the early 2020s). For the wider study: The cohort comprised two women and three men aged 18 to 49 years. Different laboratories and diverse techniques were used to prepare libraries and sequence TCR repertoires, to increase sequencing depth and limit assay-specific biases. To estimate repertoire size and how much clonotype sharing occurs between individuals, the study deeply sequenced the blood TCR repertoires of several healthy adults. Between about 0.8 and 8.9 billion PBMCs per donor were obtained by leukapheresis.

A distance of 17 bases separates the germline ends of V and J, which lose 7 bases and 3 bases respectively. The germline V gene (reference sequence) gives CDR1 as LNHDA and CDR2 as SQIVND. The CDR3 runs 15 amino acids, cysteine and phenylalanine included. Of all the DNA, just the CDR3 is kept, 45 bases in frame from base 1. Using the deep immunoSEQ assay, TCR CDR3 regions were amplified from genomic DNA by multiplex PCR. Genomic DNA extracted from each cell subset was distributed evenly over all wells of several immunoSEQ 96-well plates, and each plate served as one replicate. For unsorted PBMC, each replicate PCR was loaded with roughly 0.3 ug genomic DNA, equivalent to some 27,000 T cell genomes. Unsorted PBMC genomic DNA was sequenced across ten immunoSEQ deep assay plates. The purified libraries were quantified using a Qubit 3.0 fluorometer, sized with a Bioanalyzer 2100, and then quantified again using the KAPA Library Quantification kit. Every immunoSEQ 96-well plate was sequenced on a dedicated single-read 150-cycle Illumina NextSeq 550 flow cell. The study's processing was this. Because only junctional sequences without quality scores were contained in the immunoSEQ output, filtering matching that applied to full-length reads could not be performed. To assign V/J genes and CDR3, sequences were annotated against IMGT germline references using PyIR, a Python wrapper for IgBLAST v1.9. Any read was removed if the V/J assignment was weak (E-value above 1e-6), the CDR3 was missing, or the read contained stop codons, out-of-frame junctions, or ambiguous translated residues. A V3J clonotype was defined by an identical inferred V gene, J gene, and CDR3 amino acid sequence. Percentage overlap between repertoires was computed as shared unique clonotypes divided by the size of the smaller repertoire. Repertoire richness was assessed with RTK rarefaction, the Chao1 estimator, and Recon v2.1 estimates of unobserved clonotypes. TCRdb took over this immuneACCESS table, retaining in-frame rearrangements with V and J assigned. Such tables are incomplete; in checked studies, under half of the missing clones stem from an unresolved V gene, and the remainder is unexplained. Clonal size and the V and J genes are those of that table, whereas D and trimming came from the DNA. The sample records roughly 510,000 clones, almost 80% of which are singletons. Around 13% of the sample is in the top ten clones.

To note about this clone: Its binding antigen is unknown. Base qualities are not at hand, and no much larger clone is one base apart.

The paper's findings and limits, for the study overall: Pairwise subsampling led to the expectation that sequencing depth would affect the degree of clonotype sharing among donors. Sampling was restricted to blood, and TCR repertoires in tissues likely differ from the TCR repertoires found in blood. Because the study included a small number of donors, the genetic and exposure-history diversity represented was limited.

Healthy HIV-negative adults with no recently reported acute infections or vaccinations were included as donors. All donors were Caucasian adults living in Nashville, Tennessee, USA. For unsorted samples, about 90 million PBMCs were counted and genomic DNA was extracted with the QIAamp DNA Blood Mini kit. After blood collection by leukapheresis, PBMCs were isolated using Ficoll-Histopaque density gradient centrifugation and then cryopreserved in the vapor phase of liquid nitrogen. This sequence originates from a woman between 35 and 50 years old in good health. Some clones in this sample may be carry-over from other donors' samples. Sequenced: PBMCs. The chain joins TRBV19 to TRBJ2-3; the D region possibly corresponds to TRBD2 (5 bases align). The DNA is as follows: TGTGCCAGTACGACTCGAGGGATTGTTACAGATACGCAGTATTTT. Its protein is CASTTRGIVTDTQYF.